This TCR beta chain was sequenced in a study of shared clonotypes between healthy human individuals. V lost 8 bases, J lost 1 base, and 5 bases stayed unmatched. Looked up from germline, CDR1 is SEHNR and CDR2 is FQNEAQ (reference sequence). This CDR3 has 15 amino acids. Profiling relied on immunoSEQ multiplex PCR, and the TCRdb table lists in-frame clones only, not all of them. The sample yields a few million clones, about 94% seen once. About this clone itself: The antigen is unknown.

Overall study results and limits: As a rule, naive subsets had a larger estimated richness than memory subsets.

All donors were healthy HIV-negative adults lacking recent acute infections or vaccinations. A CD45RA+ naive subset and a CD45RA-negative memory subset were split from CD4+ cells. Sequences were obtained from naive CD4+ T cells sorted from blood. The subset here: CD45RA+ positively selected. The receptor comes from a man between 18 and 29 years old in good health. The V and J genes are TRBV7-9 and TRBJ2-2, with TRBD1 matching 9 bases. In DNA, the CDR3 is TGTGCCAGCCGTGGGGACAGGGTGAACACCGGGGAGCTGTTTTTT. It encodes CASRGDRVNTGELFF.